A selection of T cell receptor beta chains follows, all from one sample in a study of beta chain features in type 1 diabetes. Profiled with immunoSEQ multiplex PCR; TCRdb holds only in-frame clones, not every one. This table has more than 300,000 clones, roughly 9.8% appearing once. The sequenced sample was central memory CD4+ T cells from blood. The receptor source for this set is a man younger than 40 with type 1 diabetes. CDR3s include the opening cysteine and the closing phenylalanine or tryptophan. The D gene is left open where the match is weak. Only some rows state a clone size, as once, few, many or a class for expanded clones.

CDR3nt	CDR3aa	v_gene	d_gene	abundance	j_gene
TGTGCCAGCAGCGTTCAGGGACAGTCAAACTATGGCTACACCTTC	CASSVQGQSNYGYTF	TRBV9	TRBD1	NA	TRBJ1-2
TGTGCCAGCAGCTTTTCAGGGGAAAAACTGTTTTTT	CASSFSGEKLFF	TRBV7-9	NA	NA	TRBJ1-4
TGTGCCATCAGTTGGGGACAGGGCAATCAGCCCCAGCATTTT	CAISWGQGNQPQHF	TRBV10-3	TRBD1	many	TRBJ1-5
TGTGCCAGCAGCTTATGGGCGGGAGGGGACAATGAGCAGTTCTTC	CASSLWAGGDNEQFF	TRBV7-2	TRBD2	few	TRBJ2-1
TGTGCCAGCAGCTTAACAGTCTCTGGGGCCAACGTCCTGACTTTC	CASSLTVSGANVLTF	TRBV7-9	NA	many	TRBJ2-6
TGTGCCAGCAGCCCTGGAACAGGGAGTGTCGGGGAGCTGTTTTTT	CASSPGTGSVGELFF	TRBV11-3	NA	NA	TRBJ2-2
TGTGCCAGCAGTACACAGGGTTGGGACTACGAGCAGTACTTC	CASSTQGWDYEQYF	TRBV6-5	NA	few	TRBJ2-7
TGTGCCAGCAGCTTAGGCGTCTCCTACGAGCAGTACTTC	CASSLGVSYEQYF	TRBV7-2	NA	few	TRBJ2-7
TGCGCCAGCAGGCAGGGGCCAGGGAACACCGGGGAGCTGTTTTTT	CASRQGPGNTGELFF	TRBV5-1	NA	many	TRBJ2-2
TGCGCCAGCAGCGCAACCGCTAGCGGGAGTTTGGGTAATGAGCAGTTCTTC	CASSATASGSLGNEQFF	TRBV5-1	TRBD2	many	TRBJ2-1
TGTGCCAGCAGCTTAGCGCTTAGCGGGGCCTTTGAAAAACTGTTTTTT	CASSLALSGAFEKLFF	TRBV7-3	NA	NA	TRBJ1-4